This passage covers 10 T cell receptor beta chains from one sample sequenced in a study of monozygotic twins with inflammatory bowel disease. TCRdb re-analyzed the 5' RACE reads; it lists each CDR3 protein once, without DNA. The listing contains approximately 420,000 distinct CDR3 sequences. Material: blood. The receptors were sampled from a human donor with ulcerative colitis or Crohn's disease, or a healthy co-twin of an affected twin (not recorded which).

The genes are TRBV5-4 and TRBJ1-1; the D gene TCRdb calls, TRBD1, cannot be checked with no DNA. The CDR3 totals 14 residues. CDR1 and CDR2 from the germline V gene are SGHNT and YYREEE (reference sequence). CDR3 residues: CASSSGTRDTEAFF.

The chain's CDR3 is CASISGSSEQFF. The V and J genes are TRBV28 and TRBJ2-1; TCRdb's D call, TRBD2, is unchecked because there is no DNA. The germline CDR1 and CDR2 sequences are MDHEN and SYDVKM. The CDR3 contains 12 residues.

The rearrangement uses TRBV7-6 and TRBJ2-7; no DNA is available, so the TRBD1 call from TCRdb remains unchecked. The CDR3 has 15 amino acids. Germline CDR1 reads SGHVS; CDR2 reads FNYEAQ. Here the CDR3 reads CASSLGDRGSYEQYF.

The chain recombines TRBV29-1 with TRBJ2-3; TCRdb proposes TRBD2, but this gene call is untestable without DNA. From germline, CDR1 is SQVTM and CDR2 ANQGSEA. This CDR3 is built from 13 residues. The CDR3 loop is CSLGTAITDTQYF.

The rearrangement joins TRBV10-3 to TRBJ2-7; TCRdb lists TRBD1, though no DNA is available to test this call. CDR1 is ENHRY and CDR2 is SYGVKD in the germline V gene. This CDR3 has 13 residues. CDR3 region: CAISEMVGGEQYF.

The chain has TRBV20-1 and TRBJ2-1; TCRdb lists TRBD2, though no DNA is available to test this call. The germline V gene has CDR1 DFQATT and CDR2 SNEGSKA (reference sequence). This CDR3 has 13 residues. The CDR3 is CSAPLAGGNEQFF.

The CDR3 region is CASSLVGRGPGLFF. The chain has TRBV11-2 and TRBJ1-4; TCRdb's assignment of TRBD1 cannot be checked, as there is no DNA. Germline V CDR1 and CDR2: SGHAT, FQNNGV. This CDR3 is built from 14 residues. The whole variable domain, filled in from reference TRBV11-2 and TRBJ1-4, reads EAGVAQSPRYKIIEKRQSVAFWCNPISGHATLYWYQQILGQGPKLLIQFQNNGVVDDSQLPKDRFSAERLKGVDSTLKIQPAKLEDSAVYLCASSLVGRGPGLFFGSGTQLSVL.

The rearrangement uses TRBV7-2 and TRBJ2-1; the D gene TCRdb calls, TRBD2, cannot be checked with no DNA. Germline values: CDR1 SGHTA, CDR2 FQGNSA. CDR3 length equals 15 residues. The CDR3 sequence is CASSPSSGGGYEQFF.

The rearrangement joins TRBV27 to TRBJ2-1; as DNA is missing, the TRBD1 call by TCRdb cannot be tested. This CDR3 has 13 amino acids. CDR1 is MNHEY, CDR2 SMNVEV, per germline (reference sequence). The CDR3 protein is CASSLTRQGVLFF.

V gene TRBV20-1 combines with J gene TRBJ2-2. Germline values: CDR1 DFQATT, CDR2 SNEGSKA (reference sequence). This CDR3 has 11 residues. The CDR3 loop reads CSARDNGELFF.